The 30 T cell receptor beta chains reported below all come from one sample, sequenced in a study of CD8+CD57+ T cells in acquired aplastic anemia. The TCR beta profiling, which covered VDJ combination and CDR3 sequence, was carried out using genomic DNA as the template. Each CDR3 protein gets one entry after TCRdb re-called the reads with MiXCR. The sample yields a few hundred thousand distinct CDR3 sequences, around 63% seen once. Sequences were obtained from sorted CD4+, CD8+, or CD8+CD57+ T cells (not recorded which) from PBMCs. These receptors originate from a human donor in good health.

V is TRBV7-2 and J is TRBJ2-7; 9 nucleotides line up with TRBD2. The CDR3 extends over 15 amino acids. Unmatched junction bases numbered 5, after V lost 1 base and J lost 4 bases. From germline, CDR1 is SGHTA and CDR2 FQGNSA. CDR3: CASSLEGGGVYEQYF. The CDR3 DNA reads TGTGCCAGCAGCTTAGAAGGCGGGGGGGTATACGAGCAGTACTTC.

The chain carries TRBV7-3 and TRBJ1-4, with D tentatively TRBD1 (5 bases). The CDR3 runs 14 residues. The germline gives CDR1 SGHTA, CDR2 FQGTGA. V shed 2 bases and J shed 8 bases, with 12 bases lying between them. This CDR3 reads CASSLRRDREKLFF. Written as DNA, the CDR3 is TGTGCCAGCAGCTTACGTCGGGACCGCGAAAAACTGTTTTTT.

The chain couples TRBV10-1 to TRBJ2-7; the D gene is possibly TRBD1 (6 bases). This CDR3 is built from 14 residues. Trimming removed 2 bases at V and 0 bases at J, with 8 bases between. The V gene's germline CDR1 is WNHNN and CDR2 SYGVQD (reference sequence). The CDR3 region is CASSEGDNSYEQYF. CDR3 coding DNA: TGCGCCAGCAGTGAGGGGGACAACTCCTACGAGCAGTACTTC.

Points on this clonotype: The conserved final phenylalanine or tryptophan is absent from the CDR3, which likely points to a read error. The chain couples TRBV7-2 to TRBJ1-5, with 9 bases lining up with TRBD1. The CDR3 consists of 15 residues. Germline V gene sequence: CDR1 SGHTA, CDR2 FQGNSA. CDR3: CASSFDRGSNQPQHC. Written as DNA, the CDR3 is TGTGCCAGCAGCTTTGACAGGGGGAGCAATCAGCCACAGCATTGT.

V and J are TRBV7-9 and TRBJ2-3, with TRBD2 matching over 12 bases. With 4 bases clipped from V and 11 bases from J, the junction kept 10 bases outside the gene matches. Germline V CDR1 and CDR2: SEHNR, FQNEAQ (reference sequence). The CDR3 extends over 15 amino acids. The CDR3 reads CASSSLLAGGHEQYF. CDR3 sequence (DNA): TGTGCCAGCAGCTCCCTTCTAGCGGGAGGGCATGAGCAGTATTTT.

The chain links TRBV2 to TRBJ2-5, with 15 bases lining up with TRBD2. The CDR3 spans 15 residues. Looked up from germline, CDR1 is SNHLY and CDR2 is FYNNEI. V was pared by 7 bases and J by 5 bases, with 5 bases of the junction left unmatched. Written as DNA, the CDR3 is TGTGCCAGCACTGGACTAGCGGGGGGGCAGGAGACCCAGTACTTC. Amino acid sequence: CASTGLAGGQETQYF.

The chain combines TRBV24-1 with TRBJ2-1; D possibly corresponds to TRBD1 (6 bases). Trimming took off 3 bases at V and 2 bases at J, with 10 bases between the two ends. The CDR3 consists of 15 residues. Germline V gene data show CDR1 as KGHDR and CDR2 as SFDVKD. CDR3 protein: CATSDVQGPYNEQFF. The DNA of the CDR3 is TGTGCCACCAGTGATGTACAGGGTCCCTACAATGAGCAGTTCTTC.

This clonotype was recorded at least ten times. The chain carries TRBV9 and TRBJ2-6, with D possibly matching TRBD1 (5 bases). Germline CDR1 SGDLS, CDR2 YYNGEE. V shed 2 bases and J shed 0 bases, with 21 bases lying between them. The CDR3 runs to 20 residues. CDR3 nucleotide sequence: TGTGCCAGCAGCGTTCTCATCTCAGGGAACGTTCTCTCTGGGGCCAACGTCCTGACTTTC. Its translation: CASSVLISGNVLSGANVLTF.

This chain links TRBV7-8 with TRBJ2-1, with 9 nucleotides matching TRBD2. There are 15 residues in the CDR3. The V gene end was trimmed by 8 bases and the J gene end by 4 bases; junction bases not matched to a gene: 9. The germline V gene has CDR1 SGHVS and CDR2 FQNEAQ. The CDR3 region has the DNA TGTGCCAGCTTCCCCGCGGGAGGGGGATACAATGAGCAGTTCTTC. It is translated as CASFPAGGGYNEQFF.

This sequence joins TRBV24-1 and TRBJ1-2; 7 bases match TRBD1. Germline loops: CDR1 KGHDR, CDR2 SFDVKD. The length of the CDR3 is 14 residues. The V and J ends lost 2 bases and 5 bases, in that order; junction bases with no gene match: 4. CDR3 in amino acids: CATSDSQGKYGYTF. CDR3 sequence (DNA): TGTGCCACCAGTGATTCACAGGGGAAATATGGCTACACCTTC.

At least ten counts were recorded for this clonotype. The chain has TRBV19 and TRBJ1-2, with 7 positions matching TRBD1. There are 14 residues in the CDR3. J gave up 4 bases and V 7 bases, and 9 bases lay outside the gene matches. Germline V CDR1 and CDR2: LNHDA, SQIVND (reference sequence). CDR3 in amino acids: CASNSRQGGYGYTF. For the CDR3, the DNA is TGTGCCAGTAACTCCCGACAGGGAGGCTATGGCTACACCTTC.

As regards this clonotype: Sequence at one end of the junction differs from germline and may be a read error. The gene calls are TRBV7-2 and TRBJ2-1; tentatively, D is TRBD2 (5 bases). Germline CDR1 and CDR2: SGHTA and FQGNSA. This CDR3 is built from 16 residues. This CDR3 reads CASSSVSGRSYNEQLF. The CDR3 DNA follows: TGTGCCAGCAGCTCAGTGAGCGGACGCTCCTACAATGAGCAGCTCTTC.

At least ten counts were recorded for this clonotype. The chain links TRBV20-1 to TRBJ2-7; 7 bases are shared with TRBD2. J gave up 5 bases and V 1 base, and 2 bases lay outside the gene matches. CDR1 DFQATT and CDR2 SNEGSKA come from the germline V gene (reference sequence). This CDR3 has 12 amino acids. CDR3 loop: CSARGAGDEQYF. The CDR3 nucleotides are TGCAGTGCTAGAGGGGCGGGAGACGAGCAGTACTTC.

V is TRBV6-5 and J is TRBJ1-2; D unclear. Germline CDR1 is MNHEY and CDR2 is SVGAGI. The V end lost 6 bases, the J end lost 2 bases, and 13 bases lay between the germline ends. The CDR3 has 14 residues. The CDR3 bases are TGTGCCAGCAGACGTGGACGGTTAAACTATGGCTACACCTTC. As protein: CASRRGRLNYGYTF.

The rearrangement uses TRBV7-9 and TRBJ2-5; TRBD1 matches at 7 bases. The CDR3 spans 16 residues. V shed 1 base, J shed 1 base, and the junction held 6 bases outside the gene matches. Germline lookup yields CDR1 SEHNR and CDR2 FQNEAQ (reference sequence). In DNA form, the CDR3 reads TGTGCCAGCAGCTTAGGGAGTACAGGGGCCCAAGAGACCCAGTACTTC. Protein: CASSLGSTGAQETQYF.

The chain recombines TRBV6-1 with TRBJ2-7; 8 nucleotides match TRBD1. This CDR3 comprises 15 residues. The germline gives CDR1 MNHNS, CDR2 SASEGT. With 2 bases clipped from V and 4 bases from J, the junction kept 7 bases outside the gene matches. This chain's CDR3 is CASSEIAGGRYEQYF. In DNA form, the CDR3 reads TGTGCCAGCAGTGAAATAGCAGGGGGCAGGTACGAGCAGTACTTC.

There are a few counts of this clonotype. V gene TRBV30 combines with J gene TRBJ1-1, with a weak D call TRBD1 (5 bases). With 3 bases removed from V and 0 bases from J, the gap between germline ends came to 8 bases. The germline gives CDR1 GTSNPN, CDR2 SVGIG (reference sequence). CDR3 length equals 13 residues. This chain's CDR3 is CAWRGLMNTEAFF. CDR3 DNA sequence: TGTGCCTGGAGGGGACTCATGAACACTGAAGCTTTCTTT.

DNA for the CDR3: TGTGCCAGCAGCTTAGGACCGGGGCTTAGTAACACTGAAGCTTTCTTT. Its translation: CASSLGPGLSNTEAFF. The chain carries TRBV7-6 and TRBJ1-1; the D gene is possibly TRBD1 (5 bases). This CDR3 is built from 16 residues. The germline V gene encodes CDR1 SGHVS and CDR2 FNYEAQ. Trimming took off 1 base at V and 2 bases at J, with 14 bases between the two ends.

This clonotype has just a few counts. The V call is TRBV7-9, the J call TRBJ2-3; D remains ambiguous. Deletions cut 1 base from V and 4 bases from J, with 12 bases between. CDR3 length: 15 residues. Germline CDR1 reads SEHNR; CDR2 reads FQNEAQ (reference sequence). The CDR3 nucleotides are TGTGCCAGCAGCTTAGTTAACTCTGGACCAGATACGCAGTATTTT. As protein: CASSLVNSGPDTQYF.

The rearrangement links TRBV2 to TRBJ1-6; tentatively, D is TRBD1 (5 bases). Trimming took 1 base from V and 1 from J, leaving 8 bases between them. The CDR3 consists of 16 residues. The V gene's germline CDR1 is SNHLY and CDR2 FYNNEI. The CDR3 loop is CASSEVWGSYNSPLHF. CDR3 coding DNA: TGTGCCAGCAGTGAAGTATGGGGGTCCTATAATTCACCCCTCCACTTT.

This clonotype turned up a few times. The V gene is TRBV15, the J gene TRBJ1-1, with D perhaps matching TRBD1 (5 bases). V was cut by 1 base and J by 8 bases, with 14 bases left in between. Germline CDR1 is LNHNV and CDR2 is YYDKDF (reference sequence). The CDR3 runs 14 residues. CDR3 bases: TGTGCCACCAGCAGAGTGGGCTCAGGGCGGGAAGCTTTCTTT. Its translation: CATSRVGSGREAFF.

This clonotype appeared many times. The rearrangement links TRBV13 to TRBJ1-3, with TRBD1 as a possible D gene (6 bases). In germline, CDR1 is PRHDT, CDR2 FYEKMQ (reference sequence). The CDR3 totals 15 residues. V was cut by 5 bases and J by 2 bases, with 13 bases left in between. CDR3 coding DNA: TGTGCCAGCAGCGTTACGGGGGCTCCTGGAAACACCATATATTTT. It translates to CASSVTGAPGNTIYF. Full variable domain (rest looked up from reference TRBV13 and TRBJ1-3): AAGVIQSPRHLIKEKRETATLKCYPIPRHDTVYWYQQGPGQDPQFLISFYEKMQSDKGSIPDRFSAQQFSDYHSELNMSSLELGDSALYFCASSVTGAPGNTIYFGEGSWLTVV.

By share of the sample, this clonotype is medium-sized. The chain links TRBV7-2 to TRBJ2-7, with a weak D call TRBD2 (5 bases). V shed 1 base and J shed 0 bases, with 10 bases lying between them. Germline V gene sequence: CDR1 SGHTA, CDR2 FQGNSA. The CDR3 has 15 residues. The CDR3, as DNA: TGTGCCAGCAGCTTAGGAGAGGGTCTCTCCTACGAGCAGTACTTC. Its protein product is CASSLGEGLSYEQYF.

The rearrangement links TRBV7-2 to TRBJ2-5; no firm D call. The V gene lost 2 bases and the J gene lost 5 bases, with 6 bases spanning the gap. The germline V gene encodes CDR1 SGHTA and CDR2 FQGNSA. CDR3 length: 12 amino acids. The CDR3 DNA reads as TGTGCCAGCAGCTTACACGGGGAGACCCAGTACTTC. Protein sequence: CASSLHGETQYF.

The chain combines TRBV7-9 with TRBJ1-6; D not resolved. Germline CDR1 reads SEHNR; CDR2 reads FQNEAQ (reference sequence). V was shortened by 5 bases and J by 10 bases, with 15 bases between the two germline ends. This CDR3 contains 14 residues. CDR3 sequence: CASSPELAYSPLHF. CDR3 in DNA: TGTGCCAGCAGCCCGGAACTTGCCTACTCACCCCTCCACTTT.

At least ten counts were recorded for this clonotype. The chain uses TRBV20-1 and TRBJ1-5; 10 nucleotides align to TRBD1. CDR3 length: 17 residues. Germline V gene data show CDR1 as DFQATT and CDR2 as SNEGSKA (reference sequence). The V gene end was trimmed by 2 bases and the J gene end by 1 base; junction bases not matched to a gene: 8. CDR3 nucleotide sequence: TGCAGTGCTAGACCTCGGGACAGGGGATCGAGCAATCAGCCCCAGCATTTT. Amino acids: CSARPRDRGSSNQPQHF.

The V call is TRBV19, the J call TRBJ2-1; 7 bases line up with TRBD1. V lost 3 bases and J lost 7; bases outside the gene matches: 6. The CDR3 runs 14 residues. The V gene's germline CDR1 is LNHDA and CDR2 SQIVND (reference sequence). The CDR3 bases are TGTGCCAGTAGTATCTGGACAGGCCCTAATGAGCAGTTCTTC. Amino acid sequence: CASSIWTGPNEQFF.

This clonotype showed up just once. V and J are TRBV12-3 or TRBV12-4 and TRBJ1-2; TRBD1 matches at 9 bases. CDR3 length: 14 residues. V gave up 5 bases and J gave up 6 bases; unmatched junction bases: 7. This CDR3 reads CASSISGQGNGYTF. The DNA for the CDR3 is TGTGCCAGCAGTATAAGCGGACAGGGGAATGGCTACACCTTC.

The sample holds many counts of this clonotype. The genes are TRBV6-5 and TRBJ2-1; 9 bases match TRBD2. The germline V gene encodes CDR1 MNHEY and CDR2 SVGAGI. V lost 5 bases, J lost 4 bases, and 6 bases stayed unmatched. This CDR3 has 15 residues. CDR3 amino acids: CASSRAGGLYNEQFF. For the CDR3, the DNA is TGTGCCAGCAGTCGCGCGGGGGGGCTGTACAATGAGCAGTTCTTC.

The CDR3 protein is CASSVGTSTDTQYF. The CDR3 coding sequence is TGTGCCAGCAGCGTGGGGACTAGCACAGATACGCAGTATTTT. This chain connects TRBV9 to TRBJ2-3, with TRBD2 as a possible D gene (6 bases). CDR1 and CDR2 (germline): SGDLS, YYNGEE. The CDR3 covers 14 residues. The ends were cut back, 2 bases at V and 0 bases at J, with 7 bases in the middle.